The 10 T cell receptor beta chains in this list originate from one sample, sequenced in a study of Ad26.COV2.S vaccination and SARS-CoV-2 variants. Treatment meaning: 15 to 20 received Ad26.COV2.S at low or high dose, single or two shots; about 5 received placebo; per-sample allocation not given. Sampling was done on day 63 after the first vaccine or placebo injection. Clones were sequenced by immunoSEQ multiplex PCR, and TCRdb holds only the in-frame ones, with some missing. The sample carries some 500,000 clones, roughly 87% recorded once. The source was peripheral blood, collected in a trial of Ad26.COV2.S vaccine versus placebo. All receptors come from a person between 18 and 59 years old who received the Ad26.COV2.S COVID-19 vaccine or a placebo.

This clone was counted a single time. The V gene is TRBV30, the J gene TRBJ1-2; D gene unclear. The germline CDR1 and CDR2 sequences are GTSNPN and SVGIG (reference sequence). Trimming removed 0 bases at V and 7 bases at J, with 12 bases between. The CDR3 spans 13 residues. The CDR3 DNA reads as TGTGCCTGGAGTGTTTCCAGCGGGGTTGGCTACACCTTC. Translation: CAWSVSSGVGYTF.

The J gene is TRBJ2-3, the V gene TRBV28, with 9 bases fitting TRBD2. Germline CDR1 is MDHEN and CDR2 is SYDVKM. The V segment lost 3 bases and the J segment 2 bases; nucleotides outside the gene matches: 6. The CDR3 length is 16 residues. CDR3 amino acids: CASSFLAGSITDTQYF. CDR3 coding DNA: TGTGCCAGCAGTTTCCTAGCGGGATCGATCACAGATACGCAGTATTTT. Filled out from reference TRBV28 and TRBJ2-3, the complete variable domain reads DVKVTQSSRYLVKRTGEKVFLECVQDMDHENMFWYRQDPGLGLRLIYFSYDVKMKEKGDIPEGYSVSREKKERFSLILESASTNQTSMYLCASSFLAGSITDTQYFGPGTRLTVL.

This clone was picked up a small number of times. The V gene is TRBV6-1, the J gene TRBJ1-2; D remains ambiguous. V lost 2 bases and J 2 bases, leaving 12 bases between the germline ends. The germline V gene encodes CDR1 MNHNS and CDR2 SASEGT. This CDR3 region has 15 residues. CDR3 amino acids: CASSEKVGGNYGYTF. CDR3 bases: TGTGCCAGCAGTGAAAAGGTGGGAGGGAACTATGGCTACACCTTC.

The chain couples TRBV7-3 to TRBJ2-1; no firm D call. Per the germline V gene, CDR1 is SGHTA and CDR2 is FQGTGA. This CDR3 is built from 15 residues. Trimming shortened V by 4 bases and J by 0 bases, and 10 bases separated the two germline ends. The CDR3 sequence is CASSSGRSSYNEQFF. The CDR3 bases are TGTGCCAGCAGCTCTGGACGGAGCTCCTACAATGAGCAGTTCTTC. The complete variable domain, with remaining parts taken from reference TRBV7-3 and TRBJ2-1, reads GAGVSQTPSNKVTEKGKYVELRCDPISGHTALYWYRQSLGQGPEFLIYFQGTGAADDSGLPNDRFFAVRPEGSVSTLKIQRTERGDSAVYLCASSSGRSSYNEQFFGPGTRLTVL.

This rearrangement joins TRBV6-2 or TRBV6-3 to TRBJ2-5, with D possibly matching TRBD2 (6 bases). V lost 3 bases and J 5 bases, leaving 7 bases between the germline ends. CDR1 and CDR2 (germline): MNHEY, SVGEGT. This CDR3 region has 12 residues. The CDR3 region has the DNA TGTGCCAGCAGTTATCTAGCGGAGACCCAGTACTTC. Translation: CASSYLAETQYF.

This sequence joins TRBV27 and TRBJ2-7, with 7 bases identical to TRBD1. The junction had 1 base not matched to a gene; V was cut back by 7 bases and J by 1 base. Germline V gene sequence: CDR1 MNHEY, CDR2 SMNVEV (reference sequence). The CDR3 length is 12 residues. For the CDR3, the DNA is TGTGCCAGCAAGACAGGGTCCTACGAGCAGTACTTC. Its protein product is CASKTGSYEQYF.

The V gene is TRBV25-1, the J gene TRBJ2-5, with 9 positions matching TRBD2. There are 15 residues in the CDR3. Germline CDR1 reads MGHDK; CDR2 reads SYGVNS. The trim removed 3 bases at V and 2 bases at J, leaving 4 bases unmatched. CDR3 DNA sequence: TGTGCCAGCAGTGACCCCCTAGCGGGGCAAGAGACCCAGTACTTC. Translated, it gives CASSDPLAGQETQYF.

The chain is built from TRBV20-1 and TRBJ1-5; perhaps TRBD1 as D (5 bases). Germline lookup yields CDR1 DFQATT and CDR2 SNEGSKA (reference sequence). V was shortened by 3 bases and J by 5 bases, with 17 bases between the two germline ends. The CDR3 is 15 residues long. The CDR3 DNA reads as TGCAGTGCTAGTTTCCGGGATCGGGGCGATCAGCCCCAGCATTTT. This encodes CSASFRDRGDQPQHF.

The CDR3 loop is CASSQGQGAGELFF. CDR3 nucleotides: TGTGCCAGCAGCCAGGGACAGGGTGCCGGGGAGCTGTTTTTT. This chain joins TRBV5-4 and TRBJ2-2, with 9 bases aligning to TRBD1. Trimming removed 4 bases from V and 6 bases from J; junction bases left unmatched: 4. There are 14 residues in the CDR3. CDR1 SGHNT and CDR2 YYREEE come from the germline V gene (reference sequence).

The chain employs TRBV18 and TRBJ2-7; TRBD2 matches 9 bases. Germline CDR1 and CDR2: KGHSH and LQKENI. The CDR3 consists of 15 residues. V lost 5 bases and J lost 5; bases outside the gene matches: 10. The CDR3 loop reads CASSALAGGRNEQYV. In nucleotides, the CDR3 is TGTGCCAGCTCAGCTTTGGCGGGAGGGCGGAACGAGCAGTACGTC.